The 32 T cell receptor beta chains given below trace back to one sample, sequenced in a study of blood T cell repertoires in COVID-19. This table comes from immunoSEQ multiplex PCR, and its TCRdb copy is limited to in-frame clones, with some not included. The sample has roughly 80,000 clones; under 90% are singletons. The sequencing input was peripheral blood. The receptors originated from a woman in her 70s with acute or convalescent COVID-19.

V usage is TRBV29-1 and J usage is TRBJ2-1; 8 positions agree with TRBD1. Germline V CDR1 and CDR2: SQVTM, ANQGSEA. The length of the CDR3 is 14 residues. Trimming at V came to 7 bases and at J to 6 bases, leaving 11 bases not matched to a gene. The chain's CDR3 is CSASDRADRNEQFF. The CDR3 region has the DNA TGCAGCGCCTCGGACAGGGCTGATCGCAATGAGCAGTTCTTC.

The chain employs TRBV6-2 or TRBV6-3 and TRBJ2-3, with 15 bases that match TRBD2. This CDR3 has 20 amino acids. Germline V gene lookup returns CDR1 MNHEY and CDR2 SVGEGT. The V segment lost 2 bases and the J segment 3 bases; nucleotides outside the gene matches: 12. The CDR3 DNA sequence: TGTGCCAGCAGTTACCGATATGGGACTAGCGGGAGGAGGGGAACAGATACGCAGTATTTT. This translates into CASSYRYGTSGRRGTDTQYF.

A few counts support this clone. The genes are TRBV18 and TRBJ1-1; maybe TRBD1 (6 bases). Germline V gene sequence: CDR1 KGHSH, CDR2 LQKENI. V was pared by 6 bases and J by 2 bases, with 13 bases between. There are 14 residues in the CDR3. For the CDR3, the DNA is TGTGCCAGCTCGCCCACAGGGATTAACACTGAAGCTTTCTTT. The encoded protein is CASSPTGINTEAFF.

V usage is TRBV3-1 (or the pseudogene TRBV3-2) and J usage is TRBJ1-4; 9 positions match TRBD1. V shed 1 base, J shed 6 bases, and the junction held 12 bases outside the gene matches. Germline V gene sequence: CDR1 LGHDT, CDR2 YNNKEL (reference sequence). The CDR3 sequence is 18 residues long. CDR3 nucleotides: TGTGCCAGCAGCCAAGTCGCTCGGGGACAGGGTATCGATGAAAAACTGTTTTTT. This gives the protein CASSQVARGQGIDEKLFF.

This clone turned up a few times. The V call is TRBV2, the J call TRBJ2-3, with D unresolved. The CDR3 is 13 residues long. Trimming removed 7 bases at V and 0 bases at J, with 8 bases between. Germline values: CDR1 SNHLY, CDR2 FYNNEI. CDR3 in DNA: TGTGCCAGCATCCGACTTAGCACAGATACGCAGTATTTT. It is translated as CASIRLSTDTQYF.

This sequence joins TRBV30 and TRBJ1-2, with TRBD1 as a possible D gene (5 bases). The CDR3 totals 13 residues. The germline V gene encodes CDR1 GTSNPN and CDR2 SVGIG (reference sequence). Trimming shortened V by 2 bases and J by 3 bases, and 10 bases separated the two germline ends. CDR3 nucleotides: TGTGCCTGGAGTAGCCGGGGGGACTATGGCTACACCTTC. Encoded protein: CAWSSRGDYGYTF. Complete variable domain (other parts from reference TRBV30 and TRBJ1-2): SQTIHQWPATLVQPVGSPLSLECTVEGTSNPNLYWYRQAAGRGLQLLFYSVGIGQISSEVPQNLSASRPQDRQFILSSKKLLLSDSGFYLCAWSSRGDYGYTFGSGTRLTVV.

This clone was seen a handful of times. The gene calls are TRBV5-1 and TRBJ2-2, with D tentatively TRBD2 (7 bases). CDR3 length: 17 amino acids. CDR1 SGHRS and CDR2 YFSETQ come from the germline V gene. V was trimmed by 4 bases and J by 1 base, leaving 17 bases between them. CDR3 coding DNA: TGCGCCAGCAGCCAGAGCGGGACACCCAAGAACACCGGGGAGCTGTTTTTT. It codes for CASSQSGTPKNTGELFF.

The V gene is TRBV24-1, the J gene TRBJ2-1; D might be TRBD2 (6 bases). Per the germline V gene, CDR1 is KGHDR and CDR2 is SFDVKD. Trimming took off 4 bases at V and 0 bases at J, with 18 bases between the two ends. CDR3 length: 18 residues. The CDR3 here is CATSETAPGESSYNEQFF. CDR3 sequence (DNA): TGTGCCACCAGTGAAACCGCCCCGGGGGAAAGCTCCTACAATGAGCAGTTCTTC.

V is TRBV19 and J is TRBJ1-4; D call uncertain. The length of the CDR3 is 14 residues. Germline CDR1 LNHDA, CDR2 SQIVND (reference sequence). V was pared by 3 bases and J by 10 bases, with 15 bases between. The CDR3 region is CASSMSGVWGKLFF. The CDR3 nucleotides are TGTGCCAGTAGTATGAGCGGGGTGTGGGGAAAACTGTTTTTT.

The chain recombines TRBV18 with TRBJ1-2, with D perhaps TRBD1 (6 bases). The V gene lost 4 bases and the J gene lost 0 bases, with 12 bases spanning the gap. The V gene's germline CDR1 is KGHSH and CDR2 LQKENI. CDR3 size: 15 residues. CDR3 amino acids: CASSLSDSSNYGYTF. CDR3 nucleotide sequence: TGTGCCAGCTCACTCTCGGACAGTTCTAACTATGGCTACACCTTC.

The chain combines TRBV7-9 with TRBJ1-5; TRBD1 matches 11 bases. Germline values: CDR1 SEHNR, CDR2 FQNEAQ (reference sequence). This CDR3 has 15 amino acids. V shed 5 bases, J shed 5 bases, and the junction held 5 bases outside the gene matches. CDR3 residues: CASSMGQGGDQPQHF. The CDR3 DNA sequence: TGTGCCAGCAGCATGGGACAGGGGGGGGATCAGCCCCAGCATTTT.

The V call is TRBV5-4, the J call TRBJ1-5; D gene uncertain. The germline V and J ends were trimmed by 2 bases and 5 bases, with 8 bases remaining between them. CDR1 and CDR2 (germline): SGHNT, YYREEE (reference sequence). The CDR3 consists of 13 residues. CDR3 sequence: CASSFRVHQPQHF. The CDR3 DNA sequence: TGTGCCAGCAGCTTTCGGGTCCATCAGCCCCAGCATTTT.

This clone was picked up one time. The gene calls are TRBV7-9 and TRBJ2-1; 11 bases fit TRBD2. The V gene's germline CDR1 is SEHNR and CDR2 FQNEAQ (reference sequence). V lost 5 bases, J lost 7 bases, and 7 bases stayed unmatched. CDR3 length: 15 residues. The CDR3 region is CASSAPSGRFNEQFF. CDR3 in DNA: TGTGCCAGCAGCGCTCCTAGCGGGAGGTTTAATGAGCAGTTCTTC. The full variable domain, with the rest looked up from reference TRBV7-9 and TRBJ2-1, is DTGVSQNPRHKITKRGQNVTFRCDPISEHNRLYWYRQTLGQGPEFLTYFQNEAQLEKSRLLSDRFSAERPKGSFSTLEIQRTEQGDSAMYLCASSAPSGRFNEQFFGPGTRLTVL.

This clone was seen more than once but under ten times. The V call is TRBV7-9, the J call TRBJ2-2, with 12 bases matching TRBD2. Germline assignment: CDR1 SEHNR and CDR2 FQNEAQ (reference sequence). This CDR3 has 17 amino acids. Unmatched junction bases numbered 7, after V lost 5 bases and J lost 3 bases. The CDR3 sequence is CASSPWTSGTHTGELFF. CDR3 in DNA: TGTGCCAGCAGCCCGTGGACTAGCGGGACCCACACCGGGGAGCTGTTTTTT.

The CDR3 loop reads CASSLRQGEADTQYF. As DNA, the CDR3 is TGTGCCAGCAGCTTAAGACAGGGGGAGGCAGATACGCAGTATTTT. J is TRBJ2-3 and V is TRBV11-3; 9 nucleotides agree with TRBD1. CDR1 is SGHNT and CDR2 is YENEEA in the germline V gene. V lost 2 bases, J lost 4 bases, and 4 bases stayed unmatched. The CDR3 has 15 residues.

The rearrangement links TRBV27 to TRBJ1-6; unclear D gene. V dropped 3 bases and J dropped 9 bases, with 15 bases sitting between them. The CDR3 has 15 residues. Germline V gives CDR1 MNHEY, CDR2 SMNVEV (reference sequence). As DNA, the CDR3 is TGTGCCAGCAGTTTTCAAGGGAGCGGGATTTCACCCCTCCACTTT. Translating gives CASSFQGSGISPLHF.

CDR3 sequence: CASSSGLAGGTDTQYF. CDR3 DNA: TGTGCCAGCAGTTCGGGACTAGCGGGCGGCACAGATACGCAGTATTTT. This chain uses TRBV6-2 or TRBV6-3 with TRBJ2-3; TRBD2 agrees at 12 bases. The CDR3 is made up of 16 amino acids. The junction had 3 bases not matched to a gene; V was cut back by 4 bases and J by 1 base. CDR1 and CDR2 (germline): MNHEY, SVGEGT.

A single count supports this clone. The chain has TRBV5-6 and TRBJ2-1, with a tentative D call TRBD2 (6 bases). The length of the CDR3 is 16 residues. Trimming took off 4 bases at V and 7 bases at J, with 21 bases between the two ends. Per the germline V gene, CDR1 is SGHDT and CDR2 is YYEEEE. CDR3 loop: CASSRDLTSILNEQFF. CDR3 sequence (DNA): TGTGCCAGCAGCAGGGACCTGACTAGTATTTTGAATGAGCAGTTCTTC. Supplemented by reference TRBV5-6 and TRBJ2-1, the full variable domain reads DAGVTQSPTHLIKTRGQQVTLRCSPKSGHDTVSWYQQALGQGPQFIFQYYEEEERQRGNFPDRFSGHQFPNYSSELNVNALLLGDSALYLCASSRDLTSILNEQFFGPGTRLTVL.

V gene TRBV12-3 or TRBV12-4 combines with J gene TRBJ1-2; D perhaps matches TRBD1 (6 bases). The CDR3 has 13 amino acids. Trimming left V 6 bases short and J 4 bases short, with 12 bases between. Here the CDR3 DNA reads TGTGCCAGCAGCCCGACAGGCCGCTATGGCTACACCTTC. Its protein is CASSPTGRYGYTF.

The chain is built from TRBV11-2 and TRBJ1-6; a possible D gene is TRBD1 (6 bases). The CDR3 has 16 amino acids. The V end lost 2 bases, the J end lost 6 bases, and 14 bases lay between the germline ends. The germline V gene encodes CDR1 SGHAT and CDR2 FQNNGV. The CDR3 nucleotides read TGTGCCAGCAGCTTATCGGGACAAGGACCTAATTCACCCCTCCACTTT. Translated, it gives CASSLSGQGPNSPLHF.

V usage is TRBV6-5 and J usage is TRBJ1-1; D possibly corresponds to TRBD1 (5 bases). Trimming took off 0 bases at V and 0 bases at J, with 11 bases between the two ends. The germline V gene has CDR1 MNHEY and CDR2 SVGAGI. The CDR3 extends over 16 amino acids. The CDR3 sequence is CASSYSTGPVNTEAFF. CDR3 in DNA: TGTGCCAGCAGTTACTCCACAGGTCCCGTGAACACTGAAGCTTTCTTT.

CDR3 amino acids: CASSLGRGETPPYGYTF. In DNA form, the CDR3 reads TGTGCCAGCAGCTTGGGGAGGGGAGAGACCCCGCCCTATGGCTACACCTTC. This chain connects TRBV5-4 to TRBJ1-2; a weak D match, TRBD1 (5 bases). The germline gives CDR1 SGHNT, CDR2 YYREEE (reference sequence). The CDR3 is made up of 17 amino acids. Trimming removed 0 bases at V and 4 bases at J, with 19 bases between.

The count of this clone is one. V and J are TRBV3-1 (or the pseudogene TRBV3-2) and TRBJ2-1; 7 bases are a match to TRBD2. Unmatched junction bases numbered 8, after V lost 0 bases and J lost 3 bases. CDR3 size: 17 residues. Germline values: CDR1 LGHDT, CDR2 YNNKEL (reference sequence). In DNA form, the CDR3 reads TGTGCCAGCAGCCAAGATAACCCGGGAGGATACTACAATGAGCAGTTCTTC. Translation gives CASSQDNPGGYYNEQFF.

The chain couples TRBV19 to TRBJ1-2; 9 bases agree with TRBD1. Germline V gene data show CDR1 as LNHDA and CDR2 as SQIVND (reference sequence). The CDR3 consists of 16 residues. Trimming cost V 3 bases and J 5 bases; bases outside gene matches: 10. CDR3 DNA sequence: TGTGCCAGTAGTATCCTTCCGGGACAGGGATGGTATGGCTACACCTTC. Translating it yields CASSILPGQGWYGYTF.

This chain joins TRBV5-1 and TRBJ2-5; 7 bases fit TRBD1. CDR3 size: 16 residues. The V gene's germline CDR1 is SGHRS and CDR2 YFSETQ. V was pared by 0 bases and J by 5 bases, with 10 bases of the junction left unmatched. The CDR3 sequence: CASSLGSTGSGETQYF. In DNA, the CDR3 is TGCGCCAGCAGCTTGGGGTCGACAGGGTCAGGGGAGACCCAGTACTTC.

The V and J genes are TRBV10-2 and TRBJ2-7; D is perhaps TRBD2 (5 bases). This CDR3 is 11 amino acids long. Trimming shortened V by 2 bases and J by 6 bases, and 5 bases separated the two germline ends. The germline V gene has CDR1 WSHSY and CDR2 SAAADI. CDR3 loop: CASSEGGEQYV. The CDR3 nucleotides read TGCGCCAGCAGTGAGGGAGGCGAGCAGTACGTC.

V gene TRBV10-1 combines with J gene TRBJ2-3; 11 bases align to TRBD2. The V segment lost 4 bases and the J segment 2 bases; nucleotides outside the gene matches: 2. Per the germline V gene, CDR1 is WNHNN and CDR2 is SYGVQD (reference sequence). The CDR3 consists of 15 residues. This CDR3 reads CASSATSGTTDTQYF. The CDR3 region has the DNA TGCGCCAGCAGTGCGACTAGCGGGACCACAGATACGCAGTATTTT.

The chain has TRBV10-3 and TRBJ1-2; weak D call: TRBD1 (6 bases). The V and J ends lost 7 bases and 3 bases respectively, with 15 bases between them. CDR1 and CDR2 from the germline V gene are ENHRY and SYGVKD. The CDR3 has 14 residues. The CDR3 coding sequence is TGTGCCATCATGAAGCCCAGGGGAGACTATGGCTACACCTTC. It yields the protein CAIMKPRGDYGYTF.

V and J are TRBV27 and TRBJ2-3; weak D call: TRBD2 (7 bases). In germline, CDR1 is MNHEY, CDR2 SMNVEV (reference sequence). The CDR3 length is 17 residues. V was pared by 4 bases and J by 4 bases, with 21 bases between. CDR3 DNA sequence: TGTGCCAGCAGTTCTTACGGCGGGGGAGGGGGGGCAGATACGCAGTATTTT. Protein sequence: CASSSYGGGGGADTQYF.

The J gene is TRBJ1-5, the V gene TRBV10-3, with 7 nucleotides matching TRBD1. With 3 bases clipped from V and 3 bases from J, the junction kept 11 bases outside the gene matches. Germline-derived CDR1 and CDR2 are ENHRY and SYGVKD. The length of the CDR3 is 17 residues. This CDR3 is CAISDIPHGTDNQPQHF. The CDR3 DNA sequence: TGTGCCATCAGTGACATTCCGCACGGGACAGACAATCAGCCCCAGCATTTT.

This clone appeared a single time. The chain couples TRBV7-6 to TRBJ2-1, with 9 bases aligning to TRBD2. The CDR3 has 17 amino acids. The V and J ends lost 5 bases and 2 bases, in that order; junction bases with no gene match: 10. Germline CDR1 SGHVS, CDR2 FNYEAQ. The CDR3 sequence is CASSPRTSATTYNEQFF. The CDR3 region has the DNA TGTGCCAGCAGCCCTAGGACTAGCGCAACGACCTACAATGAGCAGTTCTTC.

CDR3 sequence (DNA): TGTGCCAGCAGACTAGCCAGTAACGGGGAGCTGTTTTTT. Residues: CASRLASNGELFF. This sequence joins TRBV2 and TRBJ2-2; a possible D gene is TRBD2 (6 bases). This CDR3 is built from 13 residues. CDR1 is SNHLY, CDR2 FYNNEI, per germline. V lost 6 bases to trimming and J lost 7 bases, with 12 bases between them.